The rows below give T cell receptor beta chains drawn from one sample of a study of blood T cell repertoires in COVID-19. Assay: immunoSEQ multiplex PCR; the TCRdb copy retains only in-frame clones and omits some. The table shows 200,000 to 250,000 clones, with roughly 80% occurring only once. The sequencing input was PBMCs or T cells enriched from blood (not recorded which). These receptors all come from a woman aged 40 to 50 with acute COVID-19. CDR3s include the opening cysteine and the closing phenylalanine or tryptophan. The order of the fields is CDR3 protein, CDR3 DNA, CDR3 length, clone size, J gene, D gene, V gene. The D gene is left open where the match is weak. For some rows the clone size is stated as once, few or many, or as a class when expanded; others skip it.

CDR3: CASSRGQGIPYEQYF; DNA: TGTGCCAGCAGCCGGGGACAGGGGATCCCCTACGAGCAGTACTTC; length: 15; size: NA; J: TRBJ2-7; D: TRBD1; V: TRBV11-2
CDR3: CASRPSGITDTQYF; DNA: TGCGCCAGCAGGCCTAGCGGGATCACAGATACGCAGTATTTT; length: 14; size: NA; J: TRBJ2-3; D: TRBD2; V: TRBV5-1
CDR3: CASSQQGAGYGYTF; DNA: TGCGCCAGCAGCCAACAGGGGGCCGGGTATGGCTACACCTTC; length: 14; size: few; J: TRBJ1-2; D: TRBD1; V: TRBV4-3
CDR3: CASSLTSGSWNEQFF; DNA: TGTGCCAGCAGCCTAACTAGCGGGAGTTGGAATGAGCAGTTCTTC; length: 15; size: many; J: TRBJ2-1; D: TRBD2; V: TRBV5-4
CDR3: CASSLGPGQPGANYEQYF; DNA: TGTGCCAGCAGCTTAGGACCGGGACAGCCGGGTGCTAACTACGAGCAGTACTTC; length: 18; size: NA; J: TRBJ2-7; D: TRBD1; V: TRBV11-3
CDR3: CASSPRQGAYNEQFF; DNA: TGTGCCAGCAGCCCTCGACAGGGGGCTTACAATGAGCAGTTCTTC; length: 15; size: NA; J: TRBJ2-1; D: TRBD1; V: TRBV7-9
CDR3: CASSYTSRGGWETQYF; DNA: TGTGCCAGCAGTTATACATCTCGGGGAGGGTGGGAGACCCAGTACTTC; length: 16; size: NA; J: TRBJ2-5; D: TRBD2; V: TRBV27
CDR3: CASSLGRAYEQYF; DNA: TGTGCCAGCAGCTTAGGGAGGGCCTACGAGCAGTACTTC; length: 13; size: NA; J: TRBJ2-7; D: NA; V: TRBV7-9
CDR3: CASSFASGVAYEQYF; DNA: TGTGCCAGCAGTTTTGCCTCAGGGGTGGCATACGAGCAGTACTTC; length: 15; size: few; J: TRBJ2-7; D: NA; V: TRBV27
CDR3: CASSYLGYSATEQYF; DNA: TGTGCCAGCAGTTACCTAGGTTATTCCGCTACGGAGCAGTACTTC; length: 15; size: NA; J: TRBJ2-7; D: NA; V: TRBV27
CDR3: CAWSIPGGRGQPQHF; DNA: TGTGCCTGGAGTATTCCAGGGGGCCGGGGTCAGCCCCAGCATTTT; length: 15; size: NA; J: TRBJ1-5; D: TRBD1; V: TRBV30
CDR3: CASSLSQDNEQFF; DNA: TGTGCCAGCAGCTTGTCTCAGGACAATGAGCAGTTCTTC; length: 13; size: NA; J: TRBJ2-1; D: NA; V: TRBV5-4
CDR3: CASSPGQRLNTEAFF; DNA: TGTGCCAGCTCACCAGGACAGCGATTGAACACTGAAGCTTTCTTT; length: 15; size: NA; J: TRBJ1-1; D: NA; V: TRBV18
CDR3: CAWSGTVLQETQYF; DNA: TGTGCCTGGAGTGGGACAGTCCTCCAAGAGACCCAGTACTTC; length: 14; size: NA; J: TRBJ2-5; D: NA; V: TRBV30
CDR3: CASSKGDRDRPFNTEAFF; DNA: TGTGCCAGCAGCAAGGGAGACCGGGACAGACCTTTTAACACTGAAGCTTTCTTT; length: 18; size: NA; J: TRBJ1-1; D: NA; V: TRBV21-1
CDR3: CASSFRGQSNQPQHF; DNA: TGTGCCAGCAGTTTCCGCGGACAGAGCAATCAGCCCCAGCATTTT; length: 15; size: few; J: TRBJ1-5; D: NA; V: TRBV6-2/TRBV6-3
CDR3: CASSTVEETQYF; DNA: TGTGCCAGCAGCACGGTGGAGGAGACCCAGTACTTC; length: 12; size: NA; J: TRBJ2-5; D: NA; V: TRBV7-9
CDR3: CASSSSGQGYEQYF; DNA: TGTGCCAGCAGTTCATCCGGACAGGGCTACGAGCAGTACTTC; length: 14; size: NA; J: TRBJ2-7; D: TRBD1; V: TRBV27
CDR3: CASSPGAAKNIQYF; DNA: TGTGCCAGCAGCCCAGGGGCGGCCAAAAACATTCAGTACTTC; length: 14; size: few; J: TRBJ2-4; D: NA; V: TRBV5-4
CDR3: CARTDYYTGELFF; DNA: TGTGCCAGAACCGACTACTACACCGGGGAGCTGTTTTTT; length: 13; size: NA; J: TRBJ2-2; D: NA; V: TRBV27
CDR3: CASSLFGNYGYTF; DNA: TGTGCCAGCAGCTTGTTCGGGAACTATGGCTACACCTTC; length: 13; size: NA; J: TRBJ1-2; D: NA; V: TRBV5-5
CDR3: CATNTGGRSGYTF; DNA: TGTGCCACCAACACTGGGGGGAGGAGCGGCTACACCTTC; length: 13; size: NA; J: TRBJ1-2; D: NA; V: TRBV6-5
CDR3: CASSLSPVSGNTIYF; DNA: TGTGCCAGCAGCTTGTCACCGGTCTCTGGAAACACCATATATTTT; length: 15; size: NA; J: TRBJ1-3; D: NA; V: TRBV5-6
CDR3: CASSDWGTSGGSEQFF; DNA: TGTGCCAGCAGTGACTGGGGGACTAGCGGGGGTAGTGAGCAGTTCTTC; length: 16; size: few; J: TRBJ2-1; D: TRBD2; V: TRBV6-4
CDR3: CASSQLAGGETQYF; DNA: TGTGCCAGCAGCCAACTAGCGGGAGGAGAGACCCAGTACTTC; length: 14; size: NA; J: TRBJ2-5; D: TRBD2; V: TRBV4-2
CDR3: CASSPDSNYGYTF; DNA: TGTGCCAGCAGCCCCGACAGTAACTATGGCTACACCTTC; length: 13; size: NA; J: TRBJ1-2; D: NA; V: TRBV6-2/TRBV6-3
CDR3: CASSPGTGGKETQYF; DNA: TGTGCCAGCTCACCTGGGACAGGGGGAAAAGAGACCCAGTACTTC; length: 15; size: NA; J: TRBJ2-5; D: TRBD1; V: TRBV18
CDR3: CASIAGTGQRLNQPQHF; DNA: TGTGCCAGCATAGCGGGTACAGGACAGAGATTAAATCAGCCCCAGCATTTT; length: 17; size: NA; J: TRBJ1-5; D: NA; V: TRBV28
CDR3: CASSEHLANQPQHF; DNA: TGTGCCAGCAGTGAACACCTGGCCAATCAGCCCCAGCATTTT; length: 14; size: NA; J: TRBJ1-5; D: NA; V: TRBV6-1
CDR3: CASSIHRADQPQHF; DNA: TGTGCCAGTAGTATTCACAGGGCTGATCAGCCCCAGCATTTT; length: 14; size: NA; J: TRBJ1-5; D: NA; V: TRBV19
CDR3: CASSAQGDGYTF; DNA: TGTGCCAGCAGTGCTCAGGGGGATGGCTACACCTTC; length: 12; size: NA; J: TRBJ1-2; D: TRBD1; V: TRBV12-3/TRBV12-4
CDR3: CAWSGETQYF; DNA: TGTGCCTGGAGCGGAGAGACCCAGTACTTC; length: 10; size: NA; J: TRBJ2-5; D: NA; V: TRBV30
CDR3: CASSDRYYGYTF; DNA: TGTGCCAGCAGCGACAGGTACTATGGCTACACCTTC; length: 12; size: NA; J: TRBJ1-2; D: NA; V: TRBV3-1/TRBV3-2
CDR3: CASKGGSNEKLFF; DNA: TGTGCCAGCAAGGGAGGGTCAAATGAAAAACTGTTTTTT; length: 13; size: NA; J: TRBJ1-4; D: NA; V: TRBV2
CDR3: CASSLLPTGEYSPLHF; DNA: TGTGCCAGCAGCCTCCTCCCCACAGGGGAGTATTCACCCCTCCACTTT; length: 16; size: NA; J: TRBJ1-6; D: TRBD1; V: TRBV3-1/TRBV3-2
CDR3: CSVRGGAEGQPQHF; DNA: TGCAGCGTGAGAGGGGGCGCAGAGGGTCAGCCCCAGCATTTT; length: 14; size: once; J: TRBJ1-5; D: TRBD1; V: TRBV29-1
CDR3: CASSNPGVGPLHF; DNA: TGTGCCAGCAGTAACCCCGGGGTAGGACCCCTCCACTTT; length: 13; size: NA; J: TRBJ1-6; D: NA; V: TRBV6-2/TRBV6-3
CDR3: CASSSLAGRETQYF; DNA: TGTGCCAGCAGCTCCCTGGCGGGCCGGGAGACCCAGTACTTC; length: 14; size: NA; J: TRBJ2-5; D: NA; V: TRBV9
CDR3: CASSLRLAGRSYEQYF; DNA: TGTGCCAGCAGCTTACGGTTAGCGGGGAGGAGCTACGAGCAGTACTTC; length: 16; size: few; J: TRBJ2-7; D: TRBD2; V: TRBV7-3
CDR3: CASSVSPGTGRTGELFF; DNA: TGTGCCAGCAGCGTATCCCCCGGGACAGGGCGAACCGGGGAGCTGTTTTTT; length: 17; size: once; J: TRBJ2-2; D: TRBD1; V: TRBV9
CDR3: CARLYRQLPNCNSPLHF; DNA: TGTGCCAGACTCTATCGACAGCTCCCAAATTGTAATTCACCCCTTCACTTT; length: 17; size: NA; J: TRBJ1-6; D: NA; V: TRBV27
CDR3: CASSIPRQASSGNTIYF; DNA: TGTGCCAGTAGTATACCCCGACAGGCGAGCTCTGGAAACACCATATATTTT; length: 17; size: NA; J: TRBJ1-3; D: NA; V: TRBV19
CDR3: CASSRGQPTYGYTF; DNA: TGTGCCAGCAGCCGGGGACAGCCCACTTATGGCTACACCTTC; length: 14; size: NA; J: TRBJ1-2; D: TRBD1; V: TRBV11-1
CDR3: CATRTSGGRTDTQYF; DNA: TGTGCCACCCGGACTAGCGGGGGCCGCACAGATACGCAGTATTTT; length: 15; size: NA; J: TRBJ2-3; D: TRBD2; V: TRBV2
CDR3: CASSFHEGGEQYF; DNA: TGTGCCAGCAGCTTTCATGAGGGAGGAGAGCAGTACTTC; length: 13; size: NA; J: TRBJ2-7; D: NA; V: TRBV11-3
CDR3: CAQSTAGGWTIYF; DNA: TGTGCGCAATCGACAGCCGGCGGATGGACCATATATTTT; length: 13; size: NA; J: TRBJ1-3; D: NA; V: TRBV30
CDR3: CASSPPRTGDSPLHF; DNA: TGTGCCAGCAGTCCCCCGAGGACTGGGGATTCACCCCTCCACTTT; length: 15; size: NA; J: TRBJ1-6; D: NA; V: TRBV28
CDR3: CASSPRQAETQYF; DNA: TGTGCCAGCTCACCGCGCCAGGCGGAGACCCAGTACTTC; length: 13; size: NA; J: TRBJ2-5; D: NA; V: TRBV18
CDR3: CASSQDEVNEQFF; DNA: TGTGCCAGCAGCCAAGATGAGGTCAATGAGCAGTTCTTC; length: 13; size: NA; J: TRBJ2-1; D: NA; V: TRBV4-2
CDR3: CASSLQFTPNTEAFF; DNA: TGTGCCAGCAGTTTACAGTTTACTCCGAACACTGAAGCTTTCTTT; length: 15; size: NA; J: TRBJ1-1; D: NA; V: TRBV2